The clone carrying this T cell receptor beta chain was seen at least ten times. These data come from a study of T cell repertoires in cytomegalovirus infection. Across the whole study: TCR beta signatures that were public indicated CMV infection and matching HLA type.

Germline V lookup: CDR1 SGHTA, CDR2 FQGNSA. J gave up 4 bases and V 5 bases, and 6 bases lay outside the gene matches. There are 14 residues in the CDR3. TCRdb passed the reads through MiXCR, listing each CDR3 protein once. The sample records hundreds of thousands of distinct CDR3 sequences, 15% to 20% being singletons. The sequence was collected from a human donor in good health (CMV status not recorded). Some clones in this sample may be carry-over from other donors' samples. The specimen was PBMCs. This chain connects TRBV7-2 to TRBJ2-5; TRBD1 aligns across 8 bases. In DNA, the CDR3 is TGTGCCAGCAGCCGGACCAGGGGGCGAGAGACCCAGTACTTC. It encodes CASSRTRGRETQYF.